A single sample is the source of the 19 T cell receptor beta chains below, sequenced in a study of Ad26.COV2.S vaccination and SARS-CoV-2 variants (dated by TCRdb to about 2021). The sample's treatment or condition label, decoded: approximately 18 received Ad26.COV2.S at low or high dose, single or two shots; roughly five received placebo; per-sample allocation not given. For vaccine and placebo recipients, the sequenced repertoires came from samples collected on day 63 after the first injection. Library prep was done by the immunoSEQ multiplex PCR assay. In its TCRdb copy, this immuneACCESS table keeps in-frame sequences only and misses some clones. Where compared with another copy, unresolved V genes explain less than half of these, and the others have no known cause. The sample table records around 450,000 clones; 90% of these occur just once. The top ten clones comprise about 4.1% of the sample.

The sequencing used peripheral blood, collected in a trial of Ad26.COV2.S vaccine versus placebo. The origin of the receptors is a person aged 18-65 years who received the Ad26.COV2.S COVID-19 vaccine or a placebo.

This clone has just a few counts. The V and J genes are TRBV6-1 and TRBJ2-1; 10 positions agree with TRBD2. The CDR3 runs to 15 residues. The germline gives CDR1 MNHNS, CDR2 SASEGT. With 0 bases clipped from V and 4 bases from J, the junction kept 0 bases outside the gene matches. This CDR3 reads CASSEAAGGYNEQFF. The CDR3 DNA sequence: TGTGCCAGCAGTGAAGCAGCGGGAGGGTACAATGAGCAGTTCTTC.

The CDR3 nucleotides read TGTGCCAGCAGCGGTATGACGGGACTACAAAGCTCCTACGAGCAGTACTTC. Encoded protein: CASSGMTGLQSSYEQYF. The rearrangement uses TRBV13 and TRBJ2-7; TRBD2 aligns across 7 bases. The germline V gene encodes CDR1 PRHDT and CDR2 FYEKMQ (reference sequence). The CDR3 length is 17 residues. The V gene end was trimmed by 5 bases and the J gene end by 0 bases; junction bases not matched to a gene: 13.

This chain joins TRBV28 and TRBJ2-2; unclear D gene. CDR3 length equals 12 residues. CDR1 MDHEN and CDR2 SYDVKM come from the germline V gene. Trimming took off 2 bases at V and 5 bases at J, with 3 bases between the two ends. The CDR3 protein is CASSLGTGELFF. CDR3 sequence (DNA): TGTGCCAGCAGTTTAGGGACCGGGGAGCTGTTTTTT.

V gene TRBV10-3 combines with J gene TRBJ2-2, with no clear D. This CDR3 region has 12 residues. Trimming took 7 bases from V and 5 from J, leaving 8 bases between them. The germline V gene has CDR1 ENHRY and CDR2 SYGVKD. CDR3 sequence (DNA): TGTGCCATCAATGGGGATACCGGGGAGCTGTTTTTT. Translated, it gives CAINGDTGELFF.

This chain connects TRBV19 to TRBJ1-2; the match to TRBD1 covers 12 bases. V lost 4 bases to trimming and J lost 2 bases; unmatched junction nucleotides: 8. This CDR3 contains 17 residues. Germline V gene lookup returns CDR1 LNHDA and CDR2 SQIVND (reference sequence). The CDR3 region is CASSTGTGGRMNYGYTF. The CDR3 region has the DNA TGTGCCAGTAGTACTGGGACAGGGGGCCGGATGAACTATGGCTACACCTTC.

The gene calls are TRBV23-1 and TRBJ2-7; the D gene is possibly TRBD2 (7 bases). TRBV23-1 is flagged as an ORF with uncertain function. Trimming shortened V by 0 bases and J by 0 bases, and 21 bases separated the two germline ends. The CDR3 totals 19 residues. The CDR3 DNA reads as TGCGCCAGCAGTCAATCGACATACCGGGGGCTAGCGGACTCCTACGAGCAGTACTTC. Translating gives CASSQSTYRGLADSYEQYF.

This clone has just one count. One end of the junction varies from germline; a read error may be responsible. The chain couples TRBV6-5 to TRBJ1-1; tentatively, D is TRBD1 (6 bases). The germline gives CDR1 MNHEY, CDR2 SVGAGI. The CDR3 consists of 12 residues. The CDR3 sequence: CASSPGHTKAFF. CDR3 nucleotides: TGTGCCAGCAGCCCGGGACACACTAAAGCTTTCTTT.

Concerning this clone: The same CDR3 can be traced to other DNA sequences in this sample. The chain has TRBV28 and TRBJ2-3; no definite D call. Germline V gene data show CDR1 as MDHEN and CDR2 as SYDVKM. V dropped 4 bases and J dropped 2 bases, with 7 bases sitting between them. The CDR3 is 13 amino acids. CDR3 sequence reads: CASSSPATDTQYF. CDR3 coding DNA: TGTGCCAGCAGTTCCCCCGCCACAGATACGCAGTATTTT.

This chain joins TRBV3-1 (or the pseudogene TRBV3-2) and TRBJ1-5; D may be TRBD1 (5 bases). Trimming removed 0 bases at V and 3 bases at J, with 15 bases between. The CDR3 spans 17 residues. The germline V gene encodes CDR1 LGHDT and CDR2 YNNKEL (reference sequence). The CDR3 bases are TGTGCCAGCAGCCAAGATCTAGGAGCAGGGCTCAATCAGCCCCAGCATTTT. Amino acid sequence: CASSQDLGAGLNQPQHF.

V and J are TRBV10-3 and TRBJ1-5; D may be TRBD1 (6 bases). Trimming stripped 10 bases from V and 4 bases from J, with 11 bases between. CDR1 ENHRY and CDR2 SYGVKD come from the germline V gene. The CDR3 sequence is 12 residues long. CDR3 protein: CATRDTNQPQHF. For the CDR3, the DNA is TGTGCCACGCGGGACACAAATCAGCCCCAGCATTTT.

The genes are TRBV6-1 and TRBJ1-6; the D is unclear. This CDR3 has 18 residues. V lost 2 bases, J lost 0 bases, and 14 bases lay in between. The germline V gene has CDR1 MNHNS and CDR2 SASEGT. The CDR3 DNA sequence: TGTGCCAGCAGTGAAATCGCGTGGAGGAGCTCCTATAATTCACCCCTCCACTTT. Protein sequence: CASSEIAWRSSYNSPLHF.

The rearrangement uses TRBV11-1 and TRBJ1-1, with no clear D. CDR1 and CDR2 from the germline V gene are SGHAT and FQDESV (reference sequence). The CDR3 extends over 12 amino acids. Trimming left V 5 bases short and J 2 bases short, with 6 bases between. As DNA, the CDR3 is TGTGCCAGCAGCCGGACTAACACTGAAGCTTTCTTT. This translates into CASSRTNTEAFF.

This clone has a handful of counts. The V gene is TRBV6-2 or TRBV6-3, the J gene TRBJ2-3, with 7 bases fitting TRBD2. CDR3 length: 15 amino acids. Germline loops: CDR1 MNHEY, CDR2 SVGEGT. After removal of 6 bases from V and 2 bases from J, the junction contained 8 bases not matched to a gene. The CDR3, as DNA: TGTGCCAGCAGCTCGGGACTACAGACCACAGATACGCAGTATTTT. Encoded protein: CASSSGLQTTDTQYF.

The chain carries TRBV4-3 and TRBJ2-1, with 7 bases identical to TRBD2. The length of the CDR3 is 18 residues. Germline CDR1 LGHNA, CDR2 YSLEER. Losses at the gene ends were 2 bases for V and 0 bases for J; bases not matched to a gene: 10. CDR3 nucleotides: TGCGCCAGCAGCCAAATACTAGGGAGCGGGGCCTCCTACAATGAGCAGTTCTTC. Its protein product is CASSQILGSGASYNEQFF.

The CDR3 is CASSRTVGETQYF. CDR3 bases: TGTGCCAGTAGTAGGACGGTTGGGGAGACCCAGTACTTC. The chain combines TRBV19 with TRBJ2-5; D unclear. Between the trimmed V and J ends, which lost 4 bases and 5 bases, there was a span of 11 bases. The CDR3 runs 13 residues. The V gene's germline CDR1 is LNHDA and CDR2 SQIVND (reference sequence).

V gene TRBV28 combines with J gene TRBJ1-5; D perhaps matches TRBD1 (5 bases). V lost 3 bases to trimming and J lost 5 bases, with 14 bases between them. CDR3 size: 15 residues. Germline CDR1 is MDHEN and CDR2 is SYDVKM. CDR3 loop: CASSLGGVGYQPQHF. CDR3 coding DNA: TGTGCCAGCAGTTTGGGGGGGGTGGGGTATCAGCCCCAGCATTTT.

V is TRBV5-1 and J is TRBJ1-1, with D hard to call. Germline V gene sequence: CDR1 SGHRS, CDR2 YFSETQ. This CDR3 has 13 residues. Trimming took off 0 bases at V and 4 bases at J, with 7 bases between the two ends. The CDR3 DNA sequence: TGCGCCAGCAGCTTGGGGACTCTCACTGAAGCTTTCTTT. Translating gives CASSLGTLTEAFF.

The chain's CDR3 is CASSLELAGVVLDEQFF. CDR3 DNA sequence: TGCGCCAGCAGCTTGGAGCTAGCGGGAGTTGTTTTAGATGAGCAGTTCTTC. The gene calls are TRBV5-1 and TRBJ2-1; 10 nucleotides line up with TRBD2. V lost 0 bases and J lost 8; bases outside the gene matches: 11. The V gene's germline CDR1 is SGHRS and CDR2 YFSETQ. This CDR3 is 17 amino acids long. The entire variable domain, with the rest obtained from reference TRBV5-1 and TRBJ2-1, is as follows: KAGVTQTPRYLIKTRGQQVTLSCSPISGHRSVSWYQQTPGQGLQFLFEYFSETQRNKGNFPGRFSGRQFSNSRSEMNVSTLELGDSALYLCASSLELAGVVLDEQFFGPGTRLTVL.

The chain recombines TRBV11-2 with TRBJ2-7; 11 bases align to TRBD1. CDR3 length: 15 residues. Germline CDR1 reads SGHAT; CDR2 reads FQNNGV. The V segment lost 3 bases and the J segment 3 bases; nucleotides outside the gene matches: 4. CDR3 nucleotide sequence: TGTGCCAGCAGCTTTGGGACAGGGGGTTTCTACGAGCAGTACTTC. The encoded protein is CASSFGTGGFYEQYF.